This T cell receptor beta chain derives from a study of identical twins. Findings and caveats of the study: Findings depended on cross-sectional statistics rather than tracking the same donors. Reduced insertions were recorded for abundant cord blood beta clonotypes, with no such pattern in memory repertoires.

Template switching added a universal primer binding site, and final cDNA carried unique molecular identifiers. TCRdb reprocessed the 5' RACE reads with MiXCR, giving one entry per CDR3 protein. The sample yields 1.5 million to 2 million distinct CDR3 sequences, about 30% seen once. With respect to this clonotype: Its antigen is unidentified. A junction end diverges from the germline sequence, so it may reflect a read error.

The CDR3 extends over 13 amino acids. The germline gives CDR1 SGHRS, CDR2 YFSETQ. The sequenced sample was cord blood. The chain uses TRBV5-1 and TRBJ2-6, with a weak D call TRBD1 (6 bases). The sequence derives from a newborn girl in good health. For the CDR3, the DNA is TGCGCCAGCGGCTTGGAAGGGGGTAACGTCCTGACTTTC. Translating it yields CASGLEGGNVLTF.